Following are 20 T cell receptor beta chains from one sample sequenced in a study of human T cells and chemical hapten exposure. Regarding time point: patch test 3, about 24 weeks after DPC sensitization. Treatment here: therapeutic diphenylcyclopropenone sensitization with weekly scalp DPC. MiXCR, applied by TCRdb to the RACE reads, yields one record per CDR3 protein. Of over 100,000 distinct CDR3 sequences in the sample, around 11% were seen once. This specimen consisted of whole blood, obtained in connection with sensitization to the hapten diphenylcyclopropenone (DPC). The receptor source for this set is a woman in her forties or fifties with alopecia areata. Some clones in this sample may be carry-over from other donors' samples.

This sequence joins TRBV3-1 and TRBJ1-6; unclear D gene. The CDR3 totals 14 residues. Trimming took 4 bases from V and 7 from J, leaving 11 bases between them. The germline V gene encodes CDR1 LGHDT and CDR2 YNNKEL (reference sequence). CDR3 DNA: TGTGCCAGCAGCCCGAGGGTACGAAATTCACCCCTCCACTTT. Its protein is CASSPRVRNSPLHF.

This clonotype was detected only a few times. The gene calls are TRBV14 and TRBJ2-3; D is undetermined. From germline, CDR1 is SGHDN and CDR2 FVKESK. The ends were cut back, 2 bases at V and 1 base at J, with 10 bases in the middle. This CDR3 comprises 15 residues. The CDR3 region is CASSQRLPRTDTQYF. CDR3 DNA: TGTGCCAGCAGCCAAAGATTACCCCGCACAGATACGCAGTATTTT.

This clonotype appeared a few times. The V call is TRBV6-6, the J call TRBJ1-5; D is possibly TRBD1 (5 bases). The V gene lost 2 bases and the J gene lost 3 bases, with 11 bases spanning the gap. Germline CDR1 reads MNHNY; CDR2 reads SVGAGI (reference sequence). This CDR3 is 15 amino acids long. CDR3 region: CASSYLTESNQPQHF. DNA of the CDR3: TGTGCCAGCAGTTACCTGACAGAATCCAATCAGCCCCAGCATTTT.

This clonotype was counted ten times or more. The V call is TRBV19, the J call TRBJ1-5; D is unclear. The V end was cut by 3 bases, the J end by 4 bases, with 13 bases between. CDR1 is LNHDA, CDR2 SQIVND, per germline (reference sequence). The CDR3 runs 15 residues. The CDR3 DNA sequence: TGTGCCAGTAGTATTTCTTGGCAGCTTAATCAGCCCCAGCATTTT. Protein: CASSISWQLNQPQHF. Full variable domain (outside the CDR3, taken from reference TRBV19 and TRBJ1-5): DGGITQSPKYLFRKEGQNVTLSCEQNLNHDAMYWYRQDPGQGLRLIYYSQIVNDFQKGDIAEGYSVSREKKESFPLTVTSAQKNPTAFYLCASSISWQLNQPQHFGDGTRLSIL.

This clonotype has more than one count but fewer than ten. The V call is TRBV12-3 or TRBV12-4, the J call TRBJ2-1; D perhaps matches TRBD1 (5 bases). Trimming took 6 bases from V and 6 from J, leaving 15 bases between them. The CDR3 is 14 amino acids. CDR3 residues: CASREQPRVNEQFF. The CDR3 nucleotides read TGTGCCAGCAGAGAGCAGCCCAGGGTCAATGAGCAGTTCTTC.

The V gene is TRBV6-1, the J gene TRBJ1-2, with D possibly matching TRBD1 (5 bases). Germline-derived CDR1 and CDR2 are MNHNS and SASEGT. V was cut by 5 bases and J by 3 bases, with 13 bases left in between. The CDR3 length is 14 residues. CDR3 bases: TGTGCCAGCAGTCCCAGAGGGGCTTACTATGGCTACACCTTC. Protein sequence: CASSPRGAYYGYTF.

The CDR3 DNA follows: TGTGCCAGCAGCGCCCAAGGTCAGGGGTTAATTACTGAAGCTTTCTTT. Its protein product is CASSAQGQGLITEAFF. This chain links TRBV5-6 with TRBJ1-1; D might be TRBD1 (6 bases). The CDR3 contains 16 residues. V shed 4 bases and J shed 5 bases, with 21 bases lying between them. The V gene's germline CDR1 is SGHDT and CDR2 YYEEEE.

The V and J genes are TRBV7-2 and TRBJ2-3, with 7 nucleotides matching TRBD1. Germline loops: CDR1 SGHTA, CDR2 FQGNSA. The CDR3 covers 14 residues. V was pared by 6 bases and J by 1 base, with 4 bases of the junction left unmatched. CDR3 coding DNA: TGTGCCAGCAGAGTTACAGGGGGCACAGATACGCAGTATTTT. This translates into CASRVTGGTDTQYF.

The chain couples TRBV11-2 to TRBJ2-1; 10 nucleotides align to TRBD2. Germline V CDR1 and CDR2: SGHAT, FQNNGV. V dropped 4 bases and J dropped 6; count of bases not matched to a gene: 6. The CDR3 is 15 amino acids. CDR3 region: CASSSPSGGINEQFF. In nucleotides, the CDR3 is TGTGCCAGCAGCTCGCCTAGCGGGGGAATCAATGAGCAGTTCTTC.

For the CDR3, the DNA is TGCGCCAGCAGTTCAACCGGGACAGGGGTATGGAATGAGCAGTTCTTC. It is translated as CASSSTGTGVWNEQFF. The chain is built from TRBV10-2 and TRBJ2-1; 10 bases are shared with TRBD1. CDR1 and CDR2 from the germline V gene are WSHSY and SAAADI. CDR3 length: 16 residues. The trim removed 5 bases at V and 7 bases at J, leaving 11 bases unmatched.

In regard to this clonotype: A much larger clone lies a single base off, so this may be a read error. The V call is TRBV12-3 or TRBV12-4, the J call TRBJ2-7; 8 bases agree with TRBD1. The CDR3 runs to 15 residues. The CDR3 loop reads CASSLGQGTWYEQCF. In nucleotides, the CDR3 is TGTGCCAGCAGTTTAGGACAGGGGACTTGGTACGAGCAGTGCTTC.

This clonotype turned up a few times. The V and J genes are TRBV18 and TRBJ2-7, with 9 bases fitting TRBD2. The CDR3 extends over 16 amino acids. The V and J ends lost 2 bases and 2 bases, in that order; junction bases with no gene match: 7. Germline CDR1 KGHSH, CDR2 LQKENI. CDR3 DNA: TGTGCCAGCTCACCAAAGACTAGCGGAGGCCCCTACGAGCAGTACTTC. This encodes CASSPKTSGGPYEQYF.

This clonotype was detected ten times or more. The chain joins TRBV5-4 to TRBJ2-2; D might be TRBD1 or TRBD2, each matching 5 bases. CDR1 is SGHNT and CDR2 is YYREEE in the germline V gene (reference sequence). Deletions cut 0 bases from V and 0 bases from J, with 18 bases between. The CDR3 is made up of 19 amino acids. CDR3 in DNA: TGTGCCAGCAGCTTGGGACAGACCCCTGGGCGGGCGAACACCGGGGAGCTGTTTTTT. It yields the protein CASSLGQTPGRANTGELFF.

A few counts support this clonotype. This chain uses TRBV28 with TRBJ1-5, with 9 bases that match TRBD1. This CDR3 has 15 amino acids. V dropped 3 bases and J dropped 7; count of bases not matched to a gene: 7. CDR1 MDHEN and CDR2 SYDVKM come from the germline V gene. The CDR3: CASSLPGQGFQPQHF. The CDR3 DNA is TGTGCCAGCAGTTTGCCGGGACAGGGATTCCAGCCCCAGCATTTT.

The rearrangement joins TRBV7-6 to TRBJ2-3; 8 bases fit TRBD2. CDR1 is SGHVS and CDR2 is FNYEAQ in the germline V gene. Unmatched junction bases numbered 4, after V lost 5 bases and J lost 0 bases. The CDR3 is 15 residues long. CDR3 sequence reads: CASSRLATSTDTQYF. The CDR3 bases are TGTGCCAGCAGCCGACTAGCGACTAGCACAGATACGCAGTATTTT.

This clonotype was picked up many times. CDR3 loop: CASSERPYSNQPQHF. DNA for the CDR3: TGTGCCAGCAGCGAGAGGCCCTATAGCAATCAGCCCCAGCATTTT. The chain has TRBV21-1 and TRBJ1-5. TRBV21-1 is shown as a pseudogene. The CDR3 spans 15 residues.

The chain links TRBV20-1 to TRBJ2-5; 9 nucleotides align to TRBD2. Per the germline V gene, CDR1 is DFQATT and CDR2 is SNEGSKA (reference sequence). The CDR3 loop spans 15 amino acids. V lost 8 bases and J lost 0; bases outside the gene matches: 10. DNA for the CDR3: TGCAGTTTAAGCGGGAGGATGAGGTACCAAGAGACCCAGTACTTC. As protein: CSLSGRMRYQETQYF.

This clonotype was observed a single time. A much larger clone sits a single nucleotide away, making a read error possible. V and J are TRBV29-1 and TRBJ2-3; 9 nucleotides agree with TRBD2. This CDR3 has 15 amino acids. The V gene's germline CDR1 is SQVTM and CDR2 ANQGSEA. The CDR3 here is CSVESGRYPADTQNF. The CDR3 DNA sequence: TGCAGCGTTGAAAGCGGGAGGTACCCCGCAGATACGCAGAATTTT.

A few counts support this clonotype. The CDR3 bases are TGTGCTAGTGGTTTAGCCTGGGACGAGCAGTACTTC. It yields the protein CASGLAWDEQYF. V and J are TRBV12-5 and TRBJ2-7; no firm D call. Germline V CDR1 and CDR2: LGHNT, FRNRAP. The CDR3 loop spans 12 amino acids. The V end lost 3 bases, the J end lost 5 bases, and 8 bases lay between the germline ends.

This clonotype appeared a few times. V is TRBV12-3 or TRBV12-4 and J is TRBJ1-1, with 7 positions matching TRBD1. V lost 9 bases and J lost 4; bases outside the gene matches: 5. This CDR3 contains 12 residues. CDR3 in amino acids: CASTGETTEAFF. The CDR3 DNA reads as TGTGCCAGTACAGGGGAAACCACTGAAGCTTTCTTT.